This T cell receptor beta chain was sequenced in a study of blood T cell repertoires in COVID-19. Trimming left V 5 bases short and J 10 bases short, with 15 bases between. From germline, CDR1 is PRHDT and CDR2 FYEKMQ (reference sequence). The CDR3 length is 12 residues. Data came from immunoSEQ multiplex PCR; TCRdb stores just in-frame clones and leaves some out. Of fewer than 350,000 clones listed, around nine tenths are singletons. This clone was counted only a few times. The sample comprised PBMCs or T cells enriched from blood (not recorded which). This receptor was obtained from a woman aged 40 to 50 who had recovered from COVID-19. The V call is TRBV13, the J call TRBJ2-7; perhaps TRBD2 as D (5 bases). The CDR3 region has the DNA TGTGCCAGCAGCCGCGCGGGCAGTACCCAGTACTTC. Translation: CASSRAGSTQYF.